The 17 T cell receptor beta chains listed next were all sequenced from one sample in a study of blood T cell repertoires in COVID-19. Sequencing used immunoSEQ multiplex PCR; TCRdb keeps in-frame clones, though not all of them. There are 250,000 to 300,000 clones in the sample; approximately 89% occur only once, and 5.5% to 8.5% lies in the top ten. Source material: peripheral blood. The source is a woman aged 25 to 39 who had recovered from COVID-19.

This clone was counted only a few times. The chain links TRBV5-8 to TRBJ1-2, with D unclear. Germline values: CDR1 SGHTS, CDR2 YDEGEE. Deletions cut 0 bases from V and 3 bases from J, with 9 bases between. CDR3 length equals 14 residues. The chain's CDR3 is CASSLDSYYYGYTF. CDR3 in DNA: TGTGCCAGCAGCTTGGACAGCTACTACTATGGCTACACCTTC.

The chain carries TRBV27 and TRBJ1-5; D not resolved. From germline, CDR1 is MNHEY and CDR2 SMNVEV (reference sequence). The CDR3 sequence is 15 residues long. Trimming pared 6 bases from V and 1 base from J, leaving 13 bases between. CDR3 in amino acids: CASSPPPGSNQPQHF. In DNA, the CDR3 is TGTGCCAGCAGCCCGCCCCCCGGGAGCAATCAGCCCCAGCATTTT.

The rearrangement uses TRBV19 and TRBJ2-6; no clear D gene. CDR3 size: 16 residues. Deletions cut 1 base from V and 1 base from J, with 8 bases between. CDR1 is LNHDA, CDR2 SQIVND, per germline (reference sequence). CDR3 DNA sequence: TGTGCCAGTAGTATAGTTTTGTCTTCTGGGGCCAACGTCCTGACTTTC. Its protein is CASSIVLSSGANVLTF.

The genes are TRBV19 and TRBJ1-4; the D is unclear. Germline assignment: CDR1 LNHDA and CDR2 SQIVND (reference sequence). This CDR3 is 12 amino acids long. V was trimmed by 5 bases and J by 7 bases, leaving 8 bases between them. CDR3 loop: CASSLRVEKLFF. CDR3 nucleotide sequence: TGTGCCAGTAGTCTGCGGGTTGAAAAACTGTTTTTT.

This chain connects TRBV19 to TRBJ2-2; the D gene is possibly TRBD1 (6 bases). There are 14 residues in the CDR3. The germline V gene encodes CDR1 LNHDA and CDR2 SQIVND (reference sequence). Between the trimmed V and J ends, which lost 6 bases and 3 bases, there was a span of 11 bases. Written as DNA, the CDR3 is TGTGCCAGTAGGAAGGGGGACGACACCGGGGAGCTGTTTTTT. Protein: CASRKGDDTGELFF.

The rearrangement links TRBV28 to TRBJ1-5; weak D call: TRBD1 (5 bases). The germline gives CDR1 MDHEN, CDR2 SYDVKM. This CDR3 region has 14 residues. V dropped 2 bases and J dropped 7 bases, with 12 bases sitting between them. The CDR3 loop is CASSLGRPGQPQHF. The CDR3 nucleotides are TGTGCCAGCAGTTTAGGTCGTCCAGGGCAGCCCCAGCATTTT.

The rearrangement links TRBV7-2 to TRBJ1-6; D unresolved. This CDR3 comprises 19 residues. Trimming took off 5 bases at V and 0 bases at J, with 20 bases between the two ends. The germline gives CDR1 SGHTA, CDR2 FQGNSA. In DNA form, the CDR3 reads TGTGCCAGCAGCAAACTATTAGAGAGCGCGAGCTCCTATAATTCACCCCTCCACTTT. It is translated as CASSKLLESASSYNSPLHF.

The V call is TRBV5-6, the J call TRBJ1-2; 7 bases line up with TRBD1. The CDR3 extends over 13 amino acids. The ends lost 3 bases at V and 5 bases at J; junction bases unmatched: 4. Germline V gene lookup returns CDR1 SGHDT and CDR2 YYEEEE. The CDR3 DNA reads TGTGCCAGCAGCTACCAGGGGGGTTATGGCTACACCTTC. Protein sequence: CASSYQGGYGYTF.

The chain employs TRBV10-3 and TRBJ2-7; tentative D call: TRBD2 (5 bases). The CDR3 runs 15 residues. The V gene's germline CDR1 is ENHRY and CDR2 SYGVKD. V lost 2 bases, J lost 5 bases, and 16 bases lay in between. CDR3 amino acids: CAISESLAGNNEQYF. DNA of the CDR3: TGTGCCATCAGTGAGAGCCTAGCTGGGAACAACGAGCAGTACTTC.

The chain is built from TRBV28 and TRBJ2-7; 8 nucleotides match TRBD1. CDR3 length equals 13 residues. Germline V lookup: CDR1 MDHEN, CDR2 SYDVKM. Trimming took 5 bases from V and 3 from J; bases not matched to a gene: 3. CDR3 sequence: CASSVDRGYEQYF. CDR3 bases: TGTGCCAGCAGTGTCGACAGGGGCTACGAGCAGTACTTC.

The rearrangement links TRBV3-1 (or the pseudogene TRBV3-2) to TRBJ1-1, with D maybe TRBD1 (6 bases). Trimming cost V 1 base and J 3 bases, with 9 bases left between them. Germline CDR1 and CDR2: LGHDT and YNNKEL (reference sequence). The CDR3 is 14 residues long. The CDR3 protein is CASSQAGADTEAFF. DNA for the CDR3: TGTGCCAGCAGCCAAGCAGGGGCTGACACTGAAGCTTTCTTT.

This chain uses TRBV19 with TRBJ2-1; a possible D gene is TRBD1 (5 bases). Per germline, CDR1 LNHDA and CDR2 SQIVND (reference sequence). V was shortened by 5 bases and J by 3 bases, with 20 bases between the two germline ends. The CDR3 is made up of 17 amino acids. CDR3: CASSFPPGSADYNEQFF. The DNA of the CDR3 is TGTGCCAGTAGTTTCCCCCCAGGGTCTGCGGACTACAATGAGCAGTTCTTC.

The chain recombines TRBV4-1 with TRBJ2-7; 11 bases are a match to TRBD2. V lost 0 bases, J lost 6 bases, and 10 bases stayed unmatched. The CDR3 contains 17 residues. Germline V CDR1 and CDR2: MGHRA, YSYEKL. The CDR3 DNA reads as TGCGCCAGCAGCCAAGATTCTAGCGGGGGGACCGTTTCCGAGCAGTACTTC. Residues: CASSQDSSGGTVSEQYF.

In its sample, this clone was seen once. This chain connects TRBV7-2 to TRBJ2-2; D might be TRBD2 (5 bases). Trimming cost V 5 bases and J 8 bases, with 6 bases left between them. The CDR3 runs to 11 residues. Germline lookup yields CDR1 SGHTA and CDR2 FQGNSA. DNA for the CDR3: TGTGCCAGCAGCCCGGGGGGGGAGCTGTTTTTT. Protein sequence: CASSPGGELFF.

This chain links TRBV29-1 with TRBJ1-2; weak D call: TRBD1 (6 bases). Germline V CDR1 and CDR2: SQVTM, ANQGSEA. Deletions cut 6 bases from V and 5 bases from J, with 10 bases between. The CDR3 extends over 11 amino acids. The CDR3 nucleotides are TGCAGCGTCGACACAGGGTATGGCTACACCTTC. Translation gives CSVDTGYGYTF.

This rearrangement joins TRBV29-1 to TRBJ1-1; 12 bases line up with TRBD1. The length of the CDR3 is 14 residues. Germline CDR1 reads SQVTM; CDR2 reads ANQGSEA. V lost 3 bases, J lost 5 bases, and 4 bases stayed unmatched. The CDR3 coding sequence is TGCAGCGTTGAGGGACAGGGGGCGCGGACTGAAGCTTTCTTT. Protein sequence: CSVEGQGARTEAFF. Drawing the rest from reference TRBV29-1 and TRBJ1-1, the complete variable domain is SAVISQKPSRDICQRGTSLTIQCQVDSQVTMMFWYRQQPGQSLTLIATANQGSEATYESGFVIDKFPISRPNLTFSTLTVSNMSPEDSSIYLCSVEGQGARTEAFFGQGTRLTVV.

V gene TRBV6-5 combines with J gene TRBJ1-6; D gene uncertain. The V and J ends lost 2 bases and 10 bases respectively, with 18 bases between them. Looked up from germline, CDR1 is MNHEY and CDR2 is SVGAGI. The CDR3 spans 16 residues. DNA for the CDR3: TGTGCCAGCAGTTACCTCTGGACTCTCCTGGGGTCACCCCTCCACTTT. As protein: CASSYLWTLLGSPLHF.